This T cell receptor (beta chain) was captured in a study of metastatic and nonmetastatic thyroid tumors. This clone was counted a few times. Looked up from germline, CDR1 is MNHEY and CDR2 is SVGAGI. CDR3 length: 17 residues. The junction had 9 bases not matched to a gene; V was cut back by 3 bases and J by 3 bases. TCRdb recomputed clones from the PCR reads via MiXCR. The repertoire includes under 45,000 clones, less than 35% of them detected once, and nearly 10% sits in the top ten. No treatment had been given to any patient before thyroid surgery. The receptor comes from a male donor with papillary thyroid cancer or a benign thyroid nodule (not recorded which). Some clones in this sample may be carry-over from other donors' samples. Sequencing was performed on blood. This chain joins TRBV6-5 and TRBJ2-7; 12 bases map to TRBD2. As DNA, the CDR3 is TGTGCCAGCAGTTATCGGACTAGCGGGAAATTAAACTACGAGCAGTACTTC. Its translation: CASSYRTSGKLNYEQYF.